This T cell receptor beta chain was recorded in a study of blood T cells in healthy people across ages. Findings of the study overall: TCR beta diversity per million T cells fell roughly linearly with age. Naive T cell percentage and TCR beta diversity correlated strongly.

The germline CDR1 and CDR2 sequences are MNHEY and SVGAGI. With 8 bases removed from V and 0 bases from J, the gap between germline ends came to 8 bases. The CDR3 covers 13 residues. This clonotype showed up many times. Its antigen remains unidentified. Through a sample-barcoded 5' primer and a J-beta primer mix, a second PCR was run for roughly 7 to 12 cycles. TCRdb recomputed calls from the 5' RACE reads with MiXCR, one row per CDR3 protein. The table records around 1,500,000 distinct CDR3 sequences, roughly 27% of them present only once. This chain connects TRBV6-5 to TRBJ1-5; D is unclear. Sequencing was carried out using blood. This sequence was found in a woman in her 30s in good health. CDR3 amino acids: CASRPYSNQPQHF. CDR3 nucleotide sequence: TGTGCCAGCCGGCCCTATAGCAATCAGCCCCAGCATTTT.